This is a list of T cell receptor beta chains from one sample in a study of T-cell reconstitution after alpha-beta-depleted transplantation in children. Each CDR3 protein gets one entry after TCRdb re-called the PCR reads with MiXCR. The sample yields about 900,000 distinct CDR3 sequences, roughly 29% seen once. The specimen was PBMCs, mostly from graft donor cells, collected 360 days after TCRalphabeta/CD19-depleted stem cell transplant. Receptors were obtained from a boy in the first two years of life who had a stem cell transplant for SCID, so the T cells may come from the graft donor. The CDR3 runs from the conserved cysteine through the conserved F or W. The order of the fields is D gene, clone size, V gene, J gene, CDR3 DNA, CDR3 protein. D genes are given only for firm matches. Clone size is shown for a subset of rows, as once, few, many or a class of expanded clone.

D gene: .
clone size: few
V gene: TRBV30
J gene: TRBJ2-1
CDR3 DNA: TGTGCTTCCTGGGGCTCCGGCAATGAGCAGTTCTTC
CDR3 protein: CASWGSGNEQFF

D gene: .
clone size: .
V gene: TRBV20-1
J gene: TRBJ1-1
CDR3 DNA: TGCAGTGCTAGAGGGTTGCTCGGGGATGAGAGCACTGAAGCTTTCTTT
CDR3 protein: CSARGLLGDESTEAFF

D gene: .
clone size: .
V gene: TRBV20-1
J gene: TRBJ1-1
CDR3 DNA: TGCAGTGCTAGCCCCAAGGGGGGGAACACTGAAGCTTTCTTT
CDR3 protein: CSASPKGGNTEAFF

D gene: .
clone size: .
V gene: TRBV3-1
J gene: TRBJ2-7
CDR3 DNA: TGTGCCAGCAGCCAGTCCGATTCGGGCTTTGAGCAGTACTTC
CDR3 protein: CASSQSDSGFEQYF

D gene: .
clone size: many
V gene: TRBV6-6
J gene: TRBJ1-2
CDR3 DNA: TGTGCCAGCACCAGCCAGGGGTATGGCTACACCTTC
CDR3 protein: CASTSQGYGYTF

D gene: TRBD1
clone size: few
V gene: TRBV4-1
J gene: TRBJ1-6
CDR3 DNA: TGCGCCAGCAGCCAAGATAAGGGGACAGGGGGAAAAGGATATAATTCACCCCTCCACTTT
CDR3 protein: CASSQDKGTGGKGYNSPLHF

D gene: .
clone size: .
V gene: TRBV20-1
J gene: TRBJ2-1
CDR3 DNA: TGCAGTGCTGGAACCGGGGCCGGGGATGAGCAGTTCTTC
CDR3 protein: CSAGTGAGDEQFF

D gene: TRBD2
clone size: .
V gene: TRBV7-2
J gene: TRBJ2-3
CDR3 DNA: TGTGCCAGCAGGGTACTAGCGCGGAGGGGCACAGATACGCAGTATTTT
CDR3 protein: CASRVLARRGTDTQYF

D gene: .
clone size: few
V gene: TRBV4-3
J gene: TRBJ2-1
CDR3 DNA: TGCGCCAGCAGCCAAGGACTAGGCTCCTACAATGAGCAGTTCTTC
CDR3 protein: CASSQGLGSYNEQFF

D gene: .
clone size: few
V gene: TRBV12-3/TRBV12-4
J gene: TRBJ1-3
CDR3 DNA: TGTGCCAGCAGACAGACCTCTGGAAACACCATATATTTT
CDR3 protein: CASRQTSGNTIYF

D gene: .
clone size: .
V gene: TRBV5-1
J gene: TRBJ2-3
CDR3 DNA: TGCGCCAGCGGCGGCGCTAGCACAGATACGCAGTATTTT
CDR3 protein: CASGGASTDTQYF

D gene: TRBD1
clone size: few
V gene: TRBV6-5
J gene: TRBJ1-5
CDR3 DNA: TGTGCCAGCCATTCGACAGGGGAGGTTCAGCCCCAGCATTTT
CDR3 protein: CASHSTGEVQPQHF